In this sample, the clone carrying this T cell receptor beta chain turned up many times. Antigen unknown. This sample was included in a study of identical twins. Whole-study findings and limits: Partly confounded zero-insertion analyses could result from invariant MAIT and iNKT cells. While abundant cord blood beta clonotypes carried fewer insertions, memory repertoires showed no such pattern.

The CDR3 has 16 amino acids. From germline, CDR1 is MNHEY and CDR2 SVGAGI. V lost 0 bases and J lost 2, with 13 bases in between. TCRdb independently ran MiXCR on the 5' RACE reads; one entry per CDR3 protein. The sample records roughly 1,500,000 distinct CDR3 sequences, more than 30% being singletons. The specimen was cord blood. The rearrangement links TRBV6-5 to TRBJ1-2; D possibly corresponds to TRBD1 (5 bases). This clonotype was sampled from a newborn girl in good health. DNA of the CDR3: TGTGCCAGCAGTTACTCGGCCCAGGGAAGAAACTATGGCTACACCTTC. It yields the protein CASSYSAQGRNYGYTF.